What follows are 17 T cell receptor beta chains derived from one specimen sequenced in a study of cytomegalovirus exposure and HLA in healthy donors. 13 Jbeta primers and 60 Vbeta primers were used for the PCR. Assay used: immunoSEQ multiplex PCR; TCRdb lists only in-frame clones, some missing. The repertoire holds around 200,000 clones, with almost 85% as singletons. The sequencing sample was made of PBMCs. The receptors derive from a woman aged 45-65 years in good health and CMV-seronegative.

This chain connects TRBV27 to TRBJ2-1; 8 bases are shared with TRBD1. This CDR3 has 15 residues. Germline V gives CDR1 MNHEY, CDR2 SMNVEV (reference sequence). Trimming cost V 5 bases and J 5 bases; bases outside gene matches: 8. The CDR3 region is CASSPLDRDDNEQFF. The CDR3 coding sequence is TGTGCCAGCAGTCCGCTGGACAGGGATGACAATGAGCAGTTCTTC.

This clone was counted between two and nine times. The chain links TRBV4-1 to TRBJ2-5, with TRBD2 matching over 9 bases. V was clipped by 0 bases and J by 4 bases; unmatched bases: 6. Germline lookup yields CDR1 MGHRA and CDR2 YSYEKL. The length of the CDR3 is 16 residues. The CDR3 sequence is CASSQDSRAGGETQYF. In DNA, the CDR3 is TGCGCCAGCAGCCAAGATAGTAGAGCGGGAGGAGAGACCCAGTACTTC.

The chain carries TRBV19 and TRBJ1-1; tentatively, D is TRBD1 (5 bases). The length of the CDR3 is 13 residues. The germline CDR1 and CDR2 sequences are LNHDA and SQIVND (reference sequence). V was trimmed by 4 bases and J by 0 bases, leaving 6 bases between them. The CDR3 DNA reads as TGTGCCAGTAGTAGGGGGGTGAACACTGAAGCTTTCTTT. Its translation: CASSRGVNTEAFF.

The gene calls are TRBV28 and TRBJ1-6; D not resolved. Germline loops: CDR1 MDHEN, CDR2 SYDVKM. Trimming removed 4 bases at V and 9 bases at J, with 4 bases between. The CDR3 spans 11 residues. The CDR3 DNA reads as TGTGCCAGCAGTTCCATTTCACCCCTCCACTTT. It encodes CASSSISPLHF.

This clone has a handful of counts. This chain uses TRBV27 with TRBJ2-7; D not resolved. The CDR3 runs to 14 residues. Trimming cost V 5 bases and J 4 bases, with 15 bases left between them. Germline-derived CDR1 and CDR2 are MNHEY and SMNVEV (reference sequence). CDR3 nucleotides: TGTGCCAGCAGTCCAACGACACGGTTATACGAGCAGTACTTC. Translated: CASSPTTRLYEQYF.

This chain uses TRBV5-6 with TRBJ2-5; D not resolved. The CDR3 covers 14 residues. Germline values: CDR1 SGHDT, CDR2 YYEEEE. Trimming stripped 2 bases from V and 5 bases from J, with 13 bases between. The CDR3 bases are TGTGCCAGCAGCTTAAACACAGATCGGGAGACCCAGTACTTC. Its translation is CASSLNTDRETQYF.

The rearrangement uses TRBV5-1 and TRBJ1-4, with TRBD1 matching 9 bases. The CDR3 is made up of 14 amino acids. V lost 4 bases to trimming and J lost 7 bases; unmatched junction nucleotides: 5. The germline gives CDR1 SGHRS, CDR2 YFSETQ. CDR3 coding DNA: TGCGCCAGCAGCACCGGGACAGGGAGTGAAAAACTGTTTTTT. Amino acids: CASSTGTGSEKLFF. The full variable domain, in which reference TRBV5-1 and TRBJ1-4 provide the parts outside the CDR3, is KAGVTQTPRYLIKTRGQQVTLSCSPISGHRSVSWYQQTPGQGLQFLFEYFSETQRNKGNFPGRFSGRQFSNSRSEMNVSTLELGDSALYLCASSTGTGSEKLFFGSGTQLSVL.

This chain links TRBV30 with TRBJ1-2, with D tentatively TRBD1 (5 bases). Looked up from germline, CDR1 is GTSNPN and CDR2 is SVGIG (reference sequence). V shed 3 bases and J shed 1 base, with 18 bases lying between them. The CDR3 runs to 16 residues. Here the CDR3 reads CAWSRSDTIINYGYTF. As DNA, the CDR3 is TGTGCCTGGAGCCGCTCGGACACGATCATTAACTATGGCTACACCTTC.

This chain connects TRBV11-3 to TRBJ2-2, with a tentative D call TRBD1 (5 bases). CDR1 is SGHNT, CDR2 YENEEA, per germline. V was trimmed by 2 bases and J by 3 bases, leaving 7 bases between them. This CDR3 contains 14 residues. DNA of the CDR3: TGTGCCAGCAGCTTAACCAGGGACACCGGGGAGCTGTTTTTT. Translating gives CASSLTRDTGELFF.

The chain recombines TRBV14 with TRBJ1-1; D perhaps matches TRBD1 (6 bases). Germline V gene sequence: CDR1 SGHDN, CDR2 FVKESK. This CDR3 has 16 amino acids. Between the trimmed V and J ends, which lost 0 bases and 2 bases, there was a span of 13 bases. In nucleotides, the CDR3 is TGTGCCAGCAGCCAAGATAAGGGGGTTGGAAACACTGAAGCTTTCTTT. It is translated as CASSQDKGVGNTEAFF.

The CDR3 DNA is TGTGCCAGCAGGGAGGGGGCCCGATATGGCTACACCTTC. It encodes CASREGARYGYTF. The chain is built from TRBV6-1 and TRBJ1-2; 7 nucleotides agree with TRBD1. The CDR3 spans 13 residues. Germline assignment: CDR1 MNHNS and CDR2 SASEGT. The V and J ends lost 6 bases and 5 bases, in that order; junction bases with no gene match: 6.

CDR3 in amino acids: CASSRQGRNEQFF. CDR3 DNA sequence: TGTGCCAGCAGTCGACAGGGGCGTAATGAGCAGTTCTTC. This rearrangement joins TRBV14 to TRBJ2-1; TRBD1 matches at 8 bases. With V trimmed by 6 bases and J by 7 bases, 5 bases remained unmatched. This CDR3 has 13 amino acids. Germline CDR1 is SGHDN and CDR2 is FVKESK.

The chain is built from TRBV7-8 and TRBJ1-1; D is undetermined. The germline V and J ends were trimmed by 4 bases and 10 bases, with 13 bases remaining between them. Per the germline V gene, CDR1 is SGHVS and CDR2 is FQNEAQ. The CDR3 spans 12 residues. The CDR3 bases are TGTGCCAGCAGCTCGACCTTGGAGGGAGCTTTCTTT. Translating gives CASSSTLEGAFF.

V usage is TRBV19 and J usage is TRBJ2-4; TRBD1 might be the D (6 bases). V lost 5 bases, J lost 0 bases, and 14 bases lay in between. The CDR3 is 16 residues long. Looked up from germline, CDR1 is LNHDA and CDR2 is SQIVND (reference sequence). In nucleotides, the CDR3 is TGTGCCAGTAGTGAAGGAAAGGGGGTAGCCAAAAACATTCAGTACTTC. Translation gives CASSEGKGVAKNIQYF.

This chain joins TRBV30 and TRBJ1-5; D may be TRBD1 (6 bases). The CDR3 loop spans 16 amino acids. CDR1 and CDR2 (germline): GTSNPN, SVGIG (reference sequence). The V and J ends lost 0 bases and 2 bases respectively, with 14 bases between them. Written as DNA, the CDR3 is TGTGCCTGGAGTGTAGGGGGGGTTCTGGGCAATCAGCCCCAGCATTTT. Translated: CAWSVGGVLGNQPQHF. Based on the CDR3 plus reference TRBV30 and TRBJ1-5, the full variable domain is SQTIHQWPATLVQPVGSPLSLECTVEGTSNPNLYWYRQAAGRGLQLLFYSVGIGQISSEVPQNLSASRPQDRQFILSSKKLLLSDSGFYLCAWSVGGVLGNQPQHFGDGTRLSIL.

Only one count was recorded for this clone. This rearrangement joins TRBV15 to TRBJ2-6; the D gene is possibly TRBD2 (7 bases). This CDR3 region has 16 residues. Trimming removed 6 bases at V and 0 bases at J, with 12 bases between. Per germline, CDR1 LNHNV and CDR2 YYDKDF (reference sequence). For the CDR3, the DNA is TGTGCCACCAGTTCTGGGGGGGCCTCTGGGGCCAACGTCCTGACTTTC. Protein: CATSSGGASGANVLTF.

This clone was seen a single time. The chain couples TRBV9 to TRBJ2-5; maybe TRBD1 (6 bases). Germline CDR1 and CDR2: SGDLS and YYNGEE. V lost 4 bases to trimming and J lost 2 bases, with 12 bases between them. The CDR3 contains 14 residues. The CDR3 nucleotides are TGTGCCAGCAGCCCGACAGGTGTGCAAGAGACCCAGTACTTC. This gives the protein CASSPTGVQETQYF.